Below, 17 T cell receptor beta chains from the same sample are listed, as sequenced in a study of breast tumors, draining lymph nodes, adjacent tissues. Axillary draining lymph nodes of breast cancer patients supplied the node samples. In TCRdb, the multiplex PCR reads were re-called with MiXCR into one record per CDR3 protein. The repertoire holds 200,000 to 300,000 distinct CDR3 sequences, with roughly 31% as singletons. The source material was axillary lymph node tissue. These TCRs come from a female donor with breast cancer. Some clones in this sample may be carry-over from other donors' samples.

In the case of this clonotype: It may be a read error: a sequence one base away is much more abundant. J is TRBJ2-1 and V is TRBV20-1; 11 bases are a match to TRBD2. The V gene end was trimmed by 0 bases and the J gene end by 4 bases; junction bases not matched to a gene: 11. The length of the CDR3 is 18 residues. Germline V gene sequence: CDR1 DFQATT, CDR2 SNEGSKA (reference sequence). CDR3 region: CSARDGGLAARPYNEQFF. The CDR3 region has the DNA TGCAGTGCTAGAGATGGGGGACTAGCGGCCCGACCTTACAATGAGCAGTTCTTC.

This clonotype was seen at least ten times. V gene TRBV29-1 combines with J gene TRBJ2-5; a weak D match, TRBD2 (6 bases). The V gene's germline CDR1 is SQVTM and CDR2 ANQGSEA. The CDR3 totals 14 residues. Trimming removed 7 bases from V and 7 bases from J, with 22 bases in between. The CDR3 region is CSGADSSAAGTQYF. CDR3 sequence (DNA): TGCAGCGGAGCCGACTCTAGCGCCGCCGGGACCCAGTACTTC. Full variable domain (missing parts from reference TRBV29-1 and TRBJ2-5): SAVISQKPSRDICQRGTSLTIQCQVDSQVTMMFWYRQQPGQSLTLIATANQGSEATYESGFVIDKFPISRPNLTFSTLTVSNMSPEDSSIYLCSGADSSAAGTQYFGPGTRLLVL.

With regard to this clonotype: This may arise from a read error, as a much more abundant clone is one base away. The CDR3 carries no conserved terminal phenylalanine or tryptophan, so it likely arises from a read error. CDR3 sequence (DNA): TGTGCCAGCAGTCATGGACAGGGTTTATACAATGAGCAGTTCTCC. Translating gives CASSHGQGLYNEQFS. This rearrangement joins TRBV9 to TRBJ2-1; 8 bases line up with TRBD1. The CDR3 is 15 amino acids. The V and J ends lost 5 bases and 4 bases, in that order; junction bases with no gene match: 8. Germline V CDR1 and CDR2: SGDLS, YYNGEE.

This clonotype came up many times. The chain is built from TRBV11-2 and TRBJ2-7, with TRBD2 matching 11 bases. Germline lookup yields CDR1 SGHAT and CDR2 FQNNGV. The V and J ends lost 5 bases and 2 bases, in that order; junction bases with no gene match: 11. This CDR3 is 17 amino acids long. The CDR3 loop is CASSHPGTSGDTYEQYF. The CDR3 DNA reads TGTGCCAGCAGCCATCCCGGGACTAGCGGAGATACCTACGAGCAGTACTTC.

The rearrangement links TRBV20-1 to TRBJ1-5; the match to TRBD1 covers 9 bases. Per the germline V gene, CDR1 is DFQATT and CDR2 is SNEGSKA (reference sequence). The V and J ends lost 7 bases and 11 bases, in that order; junction bases with no gene match: 9. This CDR3 has 12 amino acids. CDR3 in DNA: TGCAGTGTGAGGACAGGGGAAGAGACCCAGCATTTT. It is translated as CSVRTGEETQHF.

This rearrangement joins TRBV24-1 to TRBJ1-1; D is unresolved. Germline CDR1 is KGHDR and CDR2 is SFDVKD. The CDR3 spans 13 residues. V lost 8 bases, J lost 1 base, and 10 bases lay in between. The CDR3 spells CATTLGRNTEAFF. CDR3 sequence (DNA): TGTGCCACCACCTTAGGCCGGAACACTGAAGCTTTCTTT.

Only a few counts were recorded for this clonotype. V is TRBV14 and J is TRBJ1-1, with 11 bases that match TRBD1. The CDR3 has 15 residues. CDR1 is SGHDN and CDR2 is FVKESK in the germline V gene. With 3 bases clipped from V and 1 base from J, the junction kept 1 base outside the gene matches. CDR3 region: CASSHGTGGNTEAFF. The CDR3 DNA is TGTGCCAGCAGCCACGGGACAGGGGGGAACACTGAAGCTTTCTTT.

In this sample, this clonotype turned up a few times. The rearrangement joins TRBV27 to TRBJ2-7; TRBD2 matches at 13 bases. The CDR3 totals 15 residues. CDR1 is MNHEY and CDR2 is SMNVEV in the germline V gene (reference sequence). J was trimmed by 3 bases and V by 5 bases; bases with no gene match: 4. The CDR3 is CASSPRLAGGYEQYF. DNA for the CDR3: TGTGCCAGCAGTCCCAGACTAGCGGGAGGCTACGAGCAGTACTTC.

In the case of this clonotype: This may arise from a read error, as a much more abundant clone is one base away. This chain's CDR3 is CASGLLTSSNEQFF. The CDR3 DNA follows: TGTGCCAGTGGCCTACTTACTAGTTCCAATGAGCAGTTCTTC. The chain uses TRBV19 and TRBJ2-1; D might be TRBD2 (5 bases). Germline V gives CDR1 LNHDA, CDR2 SQIVND (reference sequence). This CDR3 spans 14 amino acids. V lost 8 bases and J 6 bases, leaving 17 bases between the germline ends.

The chain has TRBV20-1 and TRBJ2-1; D gene uncertain. This CDR3 comprises 12 residues. Per the germline V gene, CDR1 is DFQATT and CDR2 is SNEGSKA (reference sequence). Trimming shortened V by 1 base and J by 10 bases, and 11 bases separated the two germline ends. The CDR3 spells CSARGGRTEQFF. CDR3 nucleotides: TGCAGTGCTAGAGGCGGTCGGACCGAGCAGTTCTTC.

A remark on this clonotype: This sequence may be a read error, since a much larger clone differs from it by one base. The rearrangement joins TRBV6-5 to TRBJ1-3, with TRBD1 identical over 8 bases. This CDR3 has 14 residues. J lost 9 bases, V lost 5 bases, and 9 bases had no gene match. Germline CDR1 and CDR2: MNHEY and SVGAGI. The CDR3 is CASSPGQGWATIYF. CDR3 bases: TGTGCCAGCAGTCCCGGACAGGGATGGGCCACCATATATTTT.

This clonotype was picked up many times. V and J are TRBV30 and TRBJ1-2; no clear D gene. The ends were cut back, 3 bases at V and 2 bases at J, with 10 bases in the middle. This CDR3 is 13 amino acids long. Germline CDR1 and CDR2: GTSNPN and SVGIG (reference sequence). CDR3 residues: CAWRTSTNYGYTF. The CDR3 DNA is TGTGCCTGGAGGACCTCAACCAACTATGGCTACACCTTC.

In regard to this clonotype: A read error may be the cause here, since a much bigger clone is one base away. The chain is built from TRBV12-3 or TRBV12-4 and TRBJ2-5, with D tentatively TRBD2 (6 bases). The J call may be incorrect, as the DNA end agrees better with TRBJ2-7. CDR3 length: 14 residues. DNA of the CDR3: TGTGCCAGCAGTTTCACCGGGAGTACCTACGAGCAGTACTTC. It translates to CASSFTGSTYEQYF.

The chain carries TRBV6-5 and TRBJ2-5; TRBD2 agrees at 8 bases. The CDR3 runs to 18 residues. The V and J ends lost 0 bases and 4 bases, in that order; junction bases with no gene match: 13. Germline loops: CDR1 MNHEY, CDR2 SVGAGI. CDR3 residues: CASSYSGGPAGAPETQYF. CDR3 coding DNA: TGTGCCAGCAGTTACTCGGGGGGACCAGCGGGAGCCCCAGAGACCCAGTACTTC.

At least ten counts were recorded for this clonotype. The rearrangement uses TRBV3-1 and TRBJ1-6, with D uncertain. Looked up from germline, CDR1 is LGHDT and CDR2 is YNNKEL (reference sequence). There are 14 residues in the CDR3. V lost 1 base and J 5 bases, leaving 6 bases between the germline ends. CDR3 amino acids: CASSQGGDNSPLHF. The CDR3 DNA reads as TGTGCCAGCAGCCAAGGCGGAGATAATTCACCCCTCCACTTT.

This clonotype has a count of ten or more. The rearrangement links TRBV3-1 to TRBJ1-2; unclear D gene. The CDR3 runs 12 residues. Trimming took off 4 bases at V and 8 bases at J, with 11 bases between the two ends. Germline loops: CDR1 LGHDT, CDR2 YNNKEL (reference sequence). This chain's CDR3 is CASSLGEAGYTF. The CDR3 DNA follows: TGTGCCAGCAGCCTCGGGGAGGCGGGCTACACCTTC.

Points on this clonotype: Likely a read error: the CDR3 ends without its conserved phenylalanine or tryptophan. The rearrangement joins TRBV11-2 to TRBJ1-2; the match to TRBD1 covers 12 bases. The CDR3 contains 16 residues. Germline V gives CDR1 SGHAT, CDR2 FQNNGV. With 3 bases clipped from V and 7 bases from J, the junction kept 9 bases outside the gene matches. CDR3 loop: CASSLIQGQGASGYTS. As DNA, the CDR3 is TGTGCCAGCAGCTTGATTCAGGGACAGGGGGCGAGTGGCTACACCTCC.